These T cell receptor beta chains were read from a single sample in a study of identical twins. TCRdb reprocessed the 5' RACE reads with MiXCR, giving one entry per CDR3 protein. Of some 600,000 distinct CDR3 sequences listed, 7.1% are singletons. This sample also belongs to another study, concerning yellow fever vaccine responses in identical twins.

The sequenced sample consisted of PBMCs. The receptor source for this set is a woman younger than 30 in good health. Each CDR3 is given with its conserved first and last residue. The order of the fields is clone size, J gene, V gene, D gene, CDR3 DNA, CDR3 protein. The D gene is left open where the match is weak. Clone size is not always given. Where it is, it says once, few, many or a class for expanded clones.

NA,TRBJ2-5,TRBV6-5,TRBD2,TGTGCCAGCAGTTACTCTTGGACTAGCGTTGTCCAAGAGACCCAGTACTTC,CASSYSWTSVVQETQYF
many,TRBJ2-5,TRBV12-3/TRBV12-4,TRBD2,TGTGCCAGCAGCCCGGGGGGGGTCCGGGAGACCCAGTACTTC,CASSPGGVRETQYF
many,TRBJ2-1,TRBV28,NA,TGTGCCAGCAGTCCTGACGGAGACAATGAGCAGTTCTTC,CASSPDGDNEQFF
few,TRBJ2-7,TRBV14,NA,TGTGCCAGCAGCCACGCCGACTCGTTGCACGAGCAGTACTTC,CASSHADSLHEQYF
many,TRBJ1-1,TRBV3-1,NA,TGTGCCAGCAGCCAAGATCCAGGGCGGGCTGAAGCTTTCTTT,CASSQDPGRAEAFF
many,TRBJ2-1,TRBV5-1,TRBD2,TGCGCCAGCAGCTTGGGTAGCGGGATGAGCTCCTACAATGAGCAGTTCTTC,CASSLGSGMSSYNEQFF
NA,TRBJ2-1,TRBV20-1,TRBD1,TGCAGTGCTAGAGCAGTAAGAACAGGGGGTGGTTTTGAGCAGTTCTTC,CSARAVRTGGGFEQFF
NA,TRBJ2-3,TRBV20-1,TRBD2,TGCAGTGCTAGAGATGCGAGACTAGCACTTAGCACAGATACGCAGTATTTT,CSARDARLALSTDTQYF
few,TRBJ1-1,TRBV10-3,NA,TGTGCCATCAGTGAGGCCGTGAAGGTTGCTGAAGCTTTCTTT,CAISEAVKVAEAFF
few,TRBJ2-7,TRBV6-1,NA,TGTGCCAGCATGTCTTCCAGGTCCTCCTACGAGCAGTACTTC,CASMSSRSSYEQYF
NA,TRBJ2-7,TRBV7-9,NA,TGTGCCAGCAGCTTAGGTCGGGGTAGCGCCTACGAGCAGTACTTC,CASSLGRGSAYEQYF
NA,TRBJ2-3,TRBV10-3,TRBD1,TGTGCCACGAAATCACAGGGGGAGAGCACAGATACGCAGTATTTT,CATKSQGESTDTQYF
many,TRBJ2-1,TRBV5-1,NA,TGCGCCAGCAGCTTGGACGACAGCTACAATGAGCAGTTCTTC,CASSLDDSYNEQFF
NA,TRBJ2-7,TRBV24-1,NA,TGTGCCACCAGTGATTCGGCCCGAACCTACGAGCAGTACTTC,CATSDSARTYEQYF
NA,TRBJ2-7,TRBV12-3/TRBV12-4,NA,TGTGCCAGCAGCCAGGACAACTACGAGCAGTACTTC,CASSQDNYEQYF
NA,TRBJ2-7,TRBV4-1,NA,TGCGCCAGCAGCCACCAACCTGACAGGGAGCAGTACTTC,CASSHQPDREQYF
many,TRBJ1-1,TRBV5-1,NA,TGCGCCAGCAGCTACACAAACACTGAAGCTTTCTTT,CASSYTNTEAFF
many,TRBJ1-2,TRBV7-9,NA,TGTGCCAGCAGCTTAGGGACAGTTGGCTACACCTTC,CASSLGTVGYTF
NA,TRBJ2-7,TRBV4-2,NA,TGTGCCAGCAGCCAAGATCAGGGACCCAACTCCTACGAGCAGTACTTC,CASSQDQGPNSYEQYF
NA,TRBJ2-1,TRBV27,NA,TGTGCCAGCAGTCTAAGACAGGTGTTCAACTCCTACAATGAGCAGTTCTTC,CASSLRQVFNSYNEQFF
many,TRBJ2-1,TRBV12-3/TRBV12-4,TRBD1,TGTGCCAGCAGTTCCCTGCCGGACAGGTTCGATGAGCAGTTCTTC,CASSSLPDRFDEQFF
few,TRBJ1-4,TRBV7-2,NA,TGTGCCAGCAGCTTTTTGTCGGGAAAAGGTGAAAAACTGTTTTTT,CASSFLSGKGEKLFF
few,TRBJ2-5,TRBV20-1,TRBD1,TGCAGTGCTGGGACAGGGGCTCTCCAAGAGACCCAGTACTTC,CSAGTGALQETQYF
NA,TRBJ1-2,TRBV2,NA,TGTGCCAGCAGTGATTTGGGGTATGGCTACACCTTC,CASSDLGYGYTF
once,TRBJ2-7,TRBV3-1,TRBD1,TGTGCCAGCAGCCAACGCCTGGACAGGGGGCTCGAGCAGTACTTC,CASSQRLDRGLEQYF
NA,TRBJ2-3,TRBV5-1,NA,TGCGCCAGCAGCCCTCCGGAGGATACGCAGTATTTT,CASSPPEDTQYF
NA,TRBJ2-3,TRBV28,NA,TGTGCCAGCAGTTTATCCAGCCCAGGTACGCAGTATTTT,CASSLSSPGTQYF
many,TRBJ2-1,TRBV7-9,TRBD1,TGTGCCAGCAGCTTTAGGCAGGGGGCGCACAATGAGCAGTTCTTC,CASSFRQGAHNEQFF
NA,TRBJ2-1,TRBV2,TRBD2,TGTGCCAGCCAGAGGCGGGGGGTATCCTACAATGAGCAGTTCTTC,CASQRRGVSYNEQFF
few,TRBJ1-1,TRBV5-1,NA,TGCGCCAGCAGCAGCGAAGGGGTTTGGACTGAAGCTTTCTTT,CASSSEGVWTEAFF
many,TRBJ2-3,TRBV24-1,NA,TGTGCCACCAGTGATCAACAGGGGAGGCTTACAGATACGCAGTATTTT,CATSDQQGRLTDTQYF
many,TRBJ1-1,TRBV7-2,NA,TGTGCCAGCAGCTTGAACAGGGCCGCTTTCTTT,CASSLNRAAFF
few,TRBJ1-2,TRBV27,NA,TGTGCCAGCAGGTCCCCAACGGGGGGCTACACCTTC,CASRSPTGGYTF
many,TRBJ1-2,TRBV13,NA,TGTGCCAGCAGCTTACGTGGGGAAGGTGAAGGCTACACCTTC,CASSLRGEGEGYTF
NA,TRBJ2-5,TRBV14,NA,TGTGCCAGCAGCCAGTCTGCTCAAGAGACCCAGTACTTC,CASSQSAQETQYF
few,TRBJ1-5,TRBV12-3/TRBV12-4,NA,TGTGCCAGCAGTTTATGGGGAGGAGGGAGCAATCAGCCCCAGCATTTT,CASSLWGGGSNQPQHF
NA,TRBJ1-1,TRBV20-1,NA,TGCAGTGAGCAGGGAGCGAACACTGAAGCTTTCTTT,CSEQGANTEAFF
NA,TRBJ2-5,TRBV5-1,TRBD2,TGCGCCAGCAGCTTGGGAGAGACTAGCGGGAGTCGAGAGACCCAGTACTTC,CASSLGETSGSRETQYF
NA,TRBJ1-2,TRBV11-2,NA,TGTGCCAGCAGCTTCGGGAGCTATGGCTACACCTTC,CASSFGSYGYTF
few,TRBJ2-5,TRBV2,TRBD1,TGTGCCAGCAGCGGGACAGGGGTAGAGACCCAGTACTTC,CASSGTGVETQYF